This T cell receptor (beta chain) was obtained from a study of resident and recirculating memory T cells in vitiligo. Clones were read by immunoSEQ multiplex PCR, and TCRdb kept only the in-frame ones, dropping some. The sample lists more than 65,000 clones; roughly nine tenths were seen once. From germline, CDR1 is SGHTA and CDR2 FQGNSA. The CDR3 extends over 13 amino acids. The V and J ends lost 3 bases and 2 bases respectively, with 5 bases between them. Confetti depigmentation, marking active vitiligo, was absent in these patients. The chain recombines TRBV7-2 with TRBJ1-5, with D possibly matching TRBD1 (5 bases). The receptor was derived from a male donor with vitiligo. Sequenced input: blood. CDR3 residues: CASSFRGNQPQHF. CDR3 nucleotides: TGTGCCAGCAGCTTCAGGGGCAATCAGCCCCAGCATTTT.